This passage covers 32 T cell receptor beta chains from one sample sequenced in a study of CD8+ T cells in alopecia areata. cDNA serving as the sequencing template came from extracted, reverse transcribed RNA. The repertoire was sequenced with immunoSEQ multiplex PCR; TCRdb's copy has only in-frame clones and lacks some. The sample carries 100,000 to 150,000 clones, 49% recorded once. The source was CD8+ T cells sorted from blood, collected at week 0. The receptors shown here come from a human donor with alopecia areata.

V and J are TRBV7-6 and TRBJ2-3; weak D call: TRBD1 (7 bases). Germline CDR1 SGHVS, CDR2 FNYEAQ. The CDR3 has 15 amino acids. V was pared by 5 bases and J by 6 bases, with 18 bases between. The CDR3 protein is CASSRYRGGMDTQYF. The CDR3, as DNA: TGTGCCAGCAGCCGCTACAGGGGCGGGATGGATACGCAGTATTTT.

The rearrangement links TRBV30 to TRBJ1-1; no reliable D call. The CDR3 has 12 residues. CDR1 GTSNPN and CDR2 SVGIG come from the germline V gene (reference sequence). V was pared by 7 bases and J by 0 bases, with 9 bases between. CDR3 sequence reads: CASFTLNTEAFF. The CDR3, as DNA: TGTGCCTCCTTCACCCTGAACACTGAAGCTTTCTTT.

This chain links TRBV7-3 with TRBJ2-7; TRBD2 is a possible D gene (5 bases). CDR1 is SGHTA and CDR2 is FQGTGA in the germline V gene. Trimming took 3 bases from V and 5 from J, leaving 17 bases between them. The CDR3 runs 15 residues. CDR3: CASSLGPGVRDEQYF. The CDR3 DNA is TGTGCCAGCAGCTTGGGCCCCGGGGTTCGGGACGAGCAGTACTTC.

The J gene is TRBJ2-5, the V gene TRBV5-1, with no clear D. The CDR3 contains 15 residues. Trimming stripped 2 bases from V and 5 bases from J, with 16 bases between. Germline V lookup: CDR1 SGHRS, CDR2 YFSETQ. CDR3 region: CASSFRGAPRETQYF. The CDR3 DNA is TGCGCCAGCAGCTTTCGTGGTGCGCCGAGGGAGACCCAGTACTTC.

The rearrangement joins TRBV5-1 to TRBJ2-7; D remains unclear. V lost 4 bases to trimming and J lost 6 bases, with 11 bases between them. Germline V gene sequence: CDR1 SGHRS, CDR2 YFSETQ. This CDR3 contains 12 residues. CDR3 in DNA: TGCGCCAGCAGCCGGAGTGGGTTCGAGCAGTACTTC. It is translated as CASSRSGFEQYF.

This chain joins TRBV7-2 and TRBJ2-1; the match to TRBD2 covers 11 bases. With V trimmed by 4 bases and J by 8 bases, 7 bases remained unmatched. The CDR3 is made up of 15 amino acids. CDR1 SGHTA and CDR2 FQGNSA come from the germline V gene. The CDR3 protein is CASSSFSGGADEQFF. The DNA of the CDR3 is TGTGCCAGCAGCTCCTTTAGCGGGGGGGCCGATGAGCAGTTCTTC.

The genes are TRBV23-1 and TRBJ2-6; 8 positions match TRBD1. TRBV23-1 qualifies as an ORF whose function is uncertain. The CDR3 has 19 residues. V lost 8 bases and J lost 0; bases outside the gene matches: 15. The CDR3 DNA reads as TGCGCCAGCTATAAGGAGAATGCAACAGGGGGCTCTGGGGCCAACGTCCTGACTTTC. Its protein is CASYKENATGGSGANVLTF.

A few counts support this clone. This chain uses TRBV2 with TRBJ1-3; D is perhaps TRBD1 (6 bases). CDR1 SNHLY and CDR2 FYNNEI come from the germline V gene. The CDR3 spans 16 residues. Trimming cost V 7 bases and J 2 bases, with 18 bases left between them. DNA of the CDR3: TGTGCCAGCAATGGGACACCGGAGGGCACTGGAAACACCATATATTTT. Translated: CASNGTPEGTGNTIYF.

The chain joins TRBV30 to TRBJ1-4; D unresolved. There are 13 residues in the CDR3. Trimming removed 1 base at V and 7 bases at J, with 10 bases between. Per the germline V gene, CDR1 is GTSNPN and CDR2 is SVGIG (reference sequence). The CDR3 region is CAWSEVRGEKLFF. The CDR3 bases are TGTGCCTGGAGTGAGGTTCGGGGTGAAAAACTGTTTTTT.

V and J are TRBV7-8 and TRBJ1-1, with D perhaps matching TRBD1 (5 bases). The CDR3 loop spans 15 amino acids. Germline loops: CDR1 SGHVS, CDR2 FQNEAQ. The ends were cut back, 0 bases at V and 0 bases at J, with 8 bases in the middle. The CDR3 region has the DNA TGTGCCAGCAGCTTAGCGGGACGCATGAACACTGAAGCTTTCTTT. Its translation: CASSLAGRMNTEAFF.

This clone was observed a few times. The chain carries TRBV6-4 and TRBJ2-2; D may be TRBD1 (5 bases). The V gene's germline CDR1 is MRHNA and CDR2 SNTAGT. V lost 7 bases to trimming and J lost 0 bases, with 6 bases between them. This CDR3 comprises 13 residues. The DNA for the CDR3 is TGTGCCAGCATGGACACGAACACCGGGGAGCTGTTTTTT. Amino acids: CASMDTNTGELFF.

The CDR3 region is CAVSRGAYTGELFF. As DNA, the CDR3 is TGTGCCGTCTCCCGTGGGGCGTACACCGGGGAGCTGTTTTTT. The chain combines TRBV2 with TRBJ2-2, with D tentatively TRBD1 (5 bases). Germline V gene lookup returns CDR1 SNHLY and CDR2 FYNNEI. CDR3 size: 14 residues. V dropped 11 bases and J dropped 3 bases, with 16 bases sitting between them.

This clone occurred a few times. This chain joins TRBV27 and TRBJ1-1; no definite D call. Trimming shortened V by 2 bases and J by 1 base, and 8 bases separated the two germline ends. The germline CDR1 and CDR2 sequences are MNHEY and SMNVEV (reference sequence). The CDR3 consists of 14 residues. CDR3 sequence reads: CASSLLWPNTEAFF. CDR3 coding DNA: TGTGCCAGCAGTTTACTGTGGCCGAACACTGAAGCTTTCTTT.

V is TRBV5-1 and J is TRBJ2-5; no clear D gene. The germline CDR1 and CDR2 sequences are SGHRS and YFSETQ. The CDR3 is 16 residues long. V was clipped by 3 bases and J by 5 bases, with 20 bases between them. CDR3 in DNA: TGCGCCAGCAGCTCCCAAGTTATCGGCGTATTGGAGACCCAGTACTTC. This encodes CASSSQVIGVLETQYF.

This clone was detected a few times. The gene calls are TRBV13 and TRBJ2-3; maybe TRBD2 (5 bases). V lost 4 bases to trimming and J lost 8 bases, with 10 bases between them. In germline, CDR1 is PRHDT, CDR2 FYEKMQ (reference sequence). CDR3 size: 12 residues. In DNA form, the CDR3 reads TGTGCCAGCAGCTCGGACTGGCTTACGCAGTATTTT. This codes for CASSSDWLTQYF.

This clone was seen a handful of times. The gene calls are TRBV6-5 and TRBJ1-3, with 7 bases aligning to TRBD1. Germline values: CDR1 MNHEY, CDR2 SVGAGI. The ends lost 3 bases at V and 4 bases at J; junction bases unmatched: 3. The CDR3 totals 14 residues. For the CDR3, the DNA is TGTGCCAGCAGTTATACAGGGGAGGGAAACACCATATATTTT. It is translated as CASSYTGEGNTIYF.

In its sample, this clone is large. The rearrangement joins TRBV6-4 to TRBJ2-1, with D possibly TRBD2 on 5 matching bases. The CDR3 runs 13 residues. Trimming took 8 bases from V and 7 from J, leaving 15 bases between them. Germline V gene data show CDR1 as MRHNA and CDR2 as SNTAGT. DNA of the CDR3: TGTGCCAGCTCGTCTGGGGAGTTGAATGAGCAGTTCTTC. As protein: CASSSGELNEQFF.

This clone has just a few counts. As DNA, the CDR3 is TGTGCCAGCAGCTCACTTTCTCAAGGGACGGAAGAGACCCAGTACTTC. Protein: CASSSLSQGTEETQYF. The chain combines TRBV7-9 with TRBJ2-5; D possibly matches TRBD1 or TRBD2 (5 bases each). The V gene's germline CDR1 is SEHNR and CDR2 FQNEAQ (reference sequence). The CDR3 extends over 16 amino acids. Trimming shortened V by 4 bases and J by 3 bases, and 18 bases separated the two germline ends.

This clone turned up a few times. The genes are TRBV6-4 and TRBJ2-1; TRBD2 matches at 11 bases. Losses at the gene ends were 5 bases for V and 6 bases for J; bases not matched to a gene: 6. The CDR3 spans 15 residues. Germline CDR1 and CDR2: MRHNA and SNTAGT. The CDR3 DNA reads as TGTGCCAGCAGTTATCTAGCGGGGGGCACCAATGAGCAGTTCTTC. Translation gives CASSYLAGGTNEQFF.

This chain uses TRBV30 with TRBJ1-4, with D perhaps matching TRBD1 (6 bases). The CDR3 extends over 13 amino acids. The V end lost 0 bases, the J end lost 7 bases, and 9 bases lay between the germline ends. Germline CDR1 reads GTSNPN; CDR2 reads SVGIG (reference sequence). This CDR3 is CAWSVQGGEKLFF. Here the CDR3 DNA reads TGTGCCTGGAGTGTACAGGGCGGTGAAAAACTGTTTTTT. The entire variable domain, with the rest obtained from reference TRBV30 and TRBJ1-4, is as follows: SQTIHQWPATLVQPVGSPLSLECTVEGTSNPNLYWYRQAAGRGLQLLFYSVGIGQISSEVPQNLSASRPQDRQFILSSKKLLLSDSGFYLCAWSVQGGEKLFFGSGTQLSVL.

The rearrangement uses TRBV15 and TRBJ2-4; tentative D call: TRBD2 (6 bases). V was trimmed by 4 bases and J by 6 bases, leaving 16 bases between them. Germline V gene sequence: CDR1 LNHNV, CDR2 YYDKDF (reference sequence). The CDR3 length is 15 residues. The CDR3 spells CATSTTSRGLNIQYF. In DNA, the CDR3 is TGTGCCACCAGCACCACTAGCCGGGGGTTAAACATTCAGTACTTC.

V is TRBV29-1 and J is TRBJ2-7, with TRBD1 as a possible D gene (6 bases). CDR3 size: 12 residues. Trimming removed 4 bases from V and 4 bases from J, with 11 bases in between. The germline V gene has CDR1 SQVTM and CDR2 ANQGSEA. CDR3 in amino acids: CSVGAGEYEQYF. For the CDR3, the DNA is TGCAGCGTTGGTGCAGGGGAGTACGAGCAGTACTTC.

The gene calls are TRBV5-1 and TRBJ2-5; no clear D gene. Germline lookup yields CDR1 SGHRS and CDR2 YFSETQ. V was clipped by 0 bases and J by 2 bases, with 17 bases between them. This CDR3 is built from 17 residues. This CDR3 reads CASSLESRGRRQETQYF. The CDR3 bases are TGCGCCAGCAGCTTGGAATCTCGTGGTAGAAGACAAGAGACCCAGTACTTC.

This clone has only a few counts. This chain connects TRBV5-1 to TRBJ2-7; TRBD2 aligns across 12 bases. CDR1 and CDR2 from the germline V gene are SGHRS and YFSETQ. CDR3 size: 16 residues. Unmatched junction bases numbered 10, after V lost 4 bases and J lost 5 bases. The CDR3 DNA reads as TGCGCCAGCAGCCCGATCATCGGACTAGCGGGGAACGAGCAGTACTTC. It is translated as CASSPIIGLAGNEQYF.

The V and J genes are TRBV7-3 and TRBJ2-3; 11 bases match TRBD2. Germline CDR1 reads SGHTA; CDR2 reads FQGTGA. The CDR3 sequence is 16 residues long. Trimming cost V 5 bases and J 1 base; bases outside gene matches: 5. The CDR3 DNA reads as TGTGCCAGCAGCCCCCAACTAGCGGGGGGCACAGATACGCAGTATTTT. Its protein product is CASSPQLAGGTDTQYF.

The chain couples TRBV6-5 to TRBJ2-3; tentatively, D is TRBD2 (6 bases). CDR3 length: 14 residues. V shed 6 bases and J shed 2 bases, with 12 bases lying between them. Germline lookup yields CDR1 MNHEY and CDR2 SVGAGI. This CDR3 is CASRDYGNTDTQYF. The CDR3 DNA follows: TGTGCCAGCAGGGACTACGGCAACACAGATACGCAGTATTTT.

The chain is built from TRBV13 and TRBJ2-1, with 7 bases aligning to TRBD2. V lost 4 bases and J lost 5; bases outside the gene matches: 8. Germline V gene lookup returns CDR1 PRHDT and CDR2 FYEKMQ (reference sequence). CDR3 length: 15 residues. CDR3 nucleotides: TGTGCCAGCAGCTATTGGCCCGGGACTAACAATGAGCAGTTCTTC. Translated, it gives CASSYWPGTNNEQFF. Filled out from reference TRBV13 and TRBJ2-1, the complete variable domain reads AAGVIQSPRHLIKEKRETATLKCYPIPRHDTVYWYQQGPGQDPQFLISFYEKMQSDKGSIPDRFSAQQFSDYHSELNMSSLELGDSALYFCASSYWPGTNNEQFFGPGTRLTVL.

The gene calls are TRBV6-1 and TRBJ2-1, with 12 bases fitting TRBD1. This CDR3 contains 14 residues. CDR1 is MNHNS, CDR2 SASEGT, per germline. The junction had 12 bases not matched to a gene; V was cut back by 7 bases and J by 14 bases. The CDR3, as DNA: TGTGCCAGCACTCACCGGGGGACAGGGGGCGCCAAGTTCTTC. As protein: CASTHRGTGGAKFF.

V is TRBV29-1 and J is TRBJ2-3; 7 bases agree with TRBD1. Germline-derived CDR1 and CDR2 are SQVTM and ANQGSEA. The CDR3 extends over 14 amino acids. Trimming removed 7 bases from V and 0 bases from J; junction bases left unmatched: 7. As DNA, the CDR3 is TGCAGCGGCCGGGACAGCGCTAGCACAGATACGCAGTATTTT. Protein sequence: CSGRDSASTDTQYF.

The chain is built from TRBV5-1 and TRBJ2-3; 10 nucleotides match TRBD2. Germline CDR1 SGHRS, CDR2 YFSETQ. The V segment lost 4 bases and the J segment 4 bases; nucleotides outside the gene matches: 9. This CDR3 contains 16 residues. DNA for the CDR3: TGCGCCAGCAGCCCATCCACTAGCGGGAAGGCAGATACGCAGTATTTT. Residues: CASSPSTSGKADTQYF. The variable domain in full, with the rest retrieved from reference TRBV5-1 and TRBJ2-3, is KAGVTQTPRYLIKTRGQQVTLSCSPISGHRSVSWYQQTPGQGLQFLFEYFSETQRNKGNFPGRFSGRQFSNSRSEMNVSTLELGDSALYLCASSPSTSGKADTQYFGPGTRLTVL.

This CDR3 reads CASRTLTSNQPQHF. As DNA, the CDR3 is TGTGCCAGTCGGACCCTTACCTCCAATCAGCCCCAGCATTTT. V usage is TRBV27 and J usage is TRBJ1-5, with unresolved D. CDR3 length: 14 residues. The germline CDR1 and CDR2 sequences are MNHEY and SMNVEV (reference sequence). The ends were cut back, 9 bases at V and 3 bases at J, with 15 bases in the middle.

V is TRBV6-1 and J is TRBJ2-6; D possibly uses TRBD1 or TRBD2 (5 bases each). Trimming removed 0 bases from V and 2 bases from J, with 5 bases in between. The germline gives CDR1 MNHNS, CDR2 SASEGT. The CDR3 is 15 residues long. The CDR3 nucleotides read TGTGCCAGCAGTGAAGCGGGGGCTGGGGCCAACGTCCTGACTTTC. This codes for CASSEAGAGANVLTF.